A single T cell receptor (beta chain) is shown here with its context. Measured with immunoSEQ multiplex PCR; TCRdb has only the in-frame clones, and not every one. The profile shows tens of thousands of clones, under 95% of them singletons. CDR1 SGHTA and CDR2 FQGNSA come from the germline V gene. CDR3 length: 15 amino acids. The V end was cut by 7 bases, the J end by 4 bases, with 19 bases between. This sample is drawn from a study of OX40 agonist ivuxolimab in advanced cancers. The receptor's source is an adult with an advanced solid tumor such as melanoma, head and neck, liver or kidney cancer. The chain uses TRBV7-2 and TRBJ1-1; TRBD1 might be the D (5 bases). This sample comprised CD4+ or CD8+ T cells sorted from blood, obtained in a trial of the OX40 agonist ivuxolimab. CDR3 sequence: CASTLIISGGTEAFF. The CDR3 region has the DNA TGTGCCAGCACCTTGATTATCAGCGGGGGCACTGAAGCTTTCTTT.